The 25 T cell receptor beta chains given below trace back to one sample, sequenced in a study of B cell selection in AIRE deficiency. Conventional CD4 T cells were sorted as CD4+CD127+ cells. Some clones are missing from TCRdb's copy, which holds only in-frame ones; the method was immunoSEQ multiplex PCR. The data show 25,000 or so clones, around 97% seen once. The sequenced sample consisted of conventional CD4+ T cells sorted from PBMCs. These receptors were obtained from a human donor with AIRE deficiency.

The chain uses TRBV30 and TRBJ2-1; TRBD2 aligns across 7 bases. Germline loops: CDR1 GTSNPN, CDR2 SVGIG (reference sequence). V lost 2 bases to trimming and J lost 7 bases; unmatched junction nucleotides: 11. The CDR3 contains 15 residues. The CDR3: CAWSYGRREGNEQFF. The CDR3 nucleotides read TGTGCCTGGAGTTACGGGAGGCGGGAAGGTAATGAGCAGTTCTTC. The full variable domain, with the rest looked up from reference TRBV30 and TRBJ2-1, is SQTIHQWPATLVQPVGSPLSLECTVEGTSNPNLYWYRQAAGRGLQLLFYSVGIGQISSEVPQNLSASRPQDRQFILSSKKLLLSDSGFYLCAWSYGRREGNEQFFGPGTRLTVL.

The rearrangement links TRBV7-8 to TRBJ2-3, with TRBD1 matching over 8 bases. Per the germline V gene, CDR1 is SGHVS and CDR2 is FQNEAQ. There are 15 residues in the CDR3. The trim removed 7 bases at V and 3 bases at J, leaving 9 bases unmatched. The CDR3 spells CASITWTGRTDTQYF. CDR3 coding DNA: TGTGCCAGCATAACCTGGACAGGGAGGACAGATACGCAGTATTTT.

DNA of the CDR3: TGTGCCAGCAGTTTATTGTTGGCTACCCCCTACGAGCAGTACTTC. Amino acids: CASSLLLATPYEQYF. The chain has TRBV28 and TRBJ2-7; no clear D gene. The V end was cut by 1 base, the J end by 2 bases, with 12 bases between. The CDR3 totals 15 residues. Germline CDR1 is MDHEN and CDR2 is SYDVKM. Based on the CDR3 plus reference TRBV28 and TRBJ2-7, the full variable domain is DVKVTQSSRYLVKRTGEKVFLECVQDMDHENMFWYRQDPGLGLRLIYFSYDVKMKEKGDIPEGYSVSREKKERFSLILESASTNQTSMYLCASSLLLATPYEQYFGPGTRLTVT.

Written as DNA, the CDR3 is TGTGCCAGTAGTACTACACTAGCCGCCCTGTCGGAGACCCAGTACTTC. Amino acid sequence: CASSTTLAALSETQYF. The genes are TRBV19 and TRBJ2-5; D possibly corresponds to TRBD2 (6 bases). The CDR3 runs 16 residues. Trimming pared 4 bases from V and 5 bases from J, leaving 20 bases between. Germline V gene sequence: CDR1 LNHDA, CDR2 SQIVND (reference sequence).

The rearrangement joins TRBV5-1 to TRBJ2-5; D unresolved. The CDR3 runs to 13 residues. V was trimmed by 0 bases and J by 4 bases, leaving 7 bases between them. Per the germline V gene, CDR1 is SGHRS and CDR2 is YFSETQ. This CDR3 is CASSLVSGETQYF. CDR3 nucleotide sequence: TGCGCCAGCAGCTTGGTTTCGGGAGAGACCCAGTACTTC.

The chain is built from TRBV7-6 and TRBJ1-6; the D gene is possibly TRBD1 (6 bases). The CDR3 loop spans 16 amino acids. In germline, CDR1 is SGHVS, CDR2 FNYEAQ. Trimming pared 5 bases from V and 6 bases from J, leaving 17 bases between. CDR3 nucleotide sequence: TGTGCCAGCAGCCTCGGGACACGCGGTTCTAATTCACCCCTCCACTTT. Protein: CASSLGTRGSNSPLHF.

The gene calls are TRBV28 and TRBJ2-7; D tentatively fits TRBD1 or TRBD2 (6 bases each). The CDR3 sequence is 12 residues long. Germline lookup yields CDR1 MDHEN and CDR2 SYDVKM. Trimming left V 5 bases short and J 3 bases short, with 8 bases between. CDR3: CASSRGVYEQYF. CDR3 DNA: TGTGCCAGCAGTAGGGGGGTCTACGAGCAGTACTTC. The full variable domain, rest sourced from reference TRBV28 and TRBJ2-7, is DVKVTQSSRYLVKRTGEKVFLECVQDMDHENMFWYRQDPGLGLRLIYFSYDVKMKEKGDIPEGYSVSREKKERFSLILESASTNQTSMYLCASSRGVYEQYFGPGTRLTVT.

V usage is TRBV7-6 and J usage is TRBJ2-1; 8 nucleotides align to TRBD1. V was clipped by 5 bases and J by 7 bases; unmatched bases: 7. Germline CDR1 is SGHVS and CDR2 is FNYEAQ. The CDR3 has 14 residues. This chain's CDR3 is CASSPATGANEQFF. CDR3 coding DNA: TGTGCCAGCAGCCCAGCGACAGGGGCAAATGAGCAGTTCTTC.

V is TRBV5-1 and J is TRBJ1-2; D is perhaps TRBD1 (6 bases). The CDR3 sequence is 16 residues long. The germline gives CDR1 SGHRS, CDR2 YFSETQ. V was shortened by 0 bases and J by 0 bases, with 12 bases between the two germline ends. For the CDR3, the DNA is TGCGCCAGCAGCTTGGGCAGGGGCCCTACTAACTATGGCTACACCTTC. Encoded protein: CASSLGRGPTNYGYTF.

The J gene is TRBJ1-1, the V gene TRBV6-4; unclear D gene. This CDR3 is 13 amino acids long. V lost 6 bases and J lost 1, with 9 bases in between. Germline V CDR1 and CDR2: MRHNA, SNTAGT. CDR3 in DNA: TGTGCCAGCAGGGTTACAGAGAACACTGAAGCTTTCTTT. Protein product: CASRVTENTEAFF.

This clone was detected a few times. The chain uses TRBV19 and TRBJ1-5; D unclear. This CDR3 has 17 residues. Between the trimmed V and J ends, which lost 5 bases and 0 bases, there was a span of 17 bases. CDR1 is LNHDA, CDR2 SQIVND, per germline (reference sequence). CDR3 sequence reads: CASSPYPTAASNQPQHF. Written as DNA, the CDR3 is TGTGCCAGTAGTCCCTACCCCACGGCAGCTAGCAATCAGCCCCAGCATTTT. Filled out from reference TRBV19 and TRBJ1-5, the complete variable domain reads DGGITQSPKYLFRKEGQNVTLSCEQNLNHDAMYWYRQDPGQGLRLIYYSQIVNDFQKGDIAEGYSVSREKKESFPLTVTSAQKNPTAFYLCASSPYPTAASNQPQHFGDGTRLSIL.

The chain has TRBV7-9 and TRBJ2-5; D is unclear. The CDR3 contains 12 residues. Germline V gene lookup returns CDR1 SEHNR and CDR2 FQNEAQ (reference sequence). The V gene lost 5 bases and the J gene lost 3 bases, with 7 bases spanning the gap. The CDR3 sequence is CASSRSEETQYF. The DNA for the CDR3 is TGTGCCAGCAGCCGGTCGGAAGAGACCCAGTACTTC.

This rearrangement joins TRBV5-1 to TRBJ2-3; D not certain. Deletions cut 2 bases from V and 0 bases from J, with 1 base between. CDR3 size: 12 residues. The germline V gene encodes CDR1 SGHRS and CDR2 YFSETQ. CDR3 amino acids: CASSFSTDTQYF. In nucleotides, the CDR3 is TGCGCCAGCAGCTTTAGCACAGATACGCAGTATTTT.

The chain has TRBV7-2 and TRBJ2-5; D is uncertain. V was shortened by 5 bases and J by 7 bases, with 11 bases between the two germline ends. Germline CDR1 is SGHTA and CDR2 is FQGNSA. CDR3 length equals 12 residues. The CDR3 nucleotides are TGTGCCAGCAGCCCTCATGGTTGGACCCAGTACTTC. This sequence encodes CASSPHGWTQYF.

This chain connects TRBV19 to TRBJ2-3; no reliable D call. The germline V gene encodes CDR1 LNHDA and CDR2 SQIVND (reference sequence). This CDR3 comprises 15 residues. Trimming took 5 bases from V and 3 from J, leaving 15 bases between them. CDR3 sequence (DNA): TGTGCCAGTAGTCTGCGGACCGGTGGGACAGATACGCAGTATTTT. Amino acids: CASSLRTGGTDTQYF.

The rearrangement uses TRBV27 and TRBJ2-1, with 9 bases fitting TRBD1. V gave up 5 bases and J gave up 6 bases; unmatched junction bases: 2. Germline loops: CDR1 MNHEY, CDR2 SMNVEV (reference sequence). The CDR3 is 13 residues long. The CDR3 DNA sequence: TGTGCCAGCAGTATGGACAGGGGCAATGAGCAGTTCTTC. As protein: CASSMDRGNEQFF.

The chain is built from TRBV6-5 and TRBJ1-1; D remains ambiguous. The germline V gene encodes CDR1 MNHEY and CDR2 SVGAGI. The CDR3 is 11 amino acids. V was trimmed by 2 bases and J by 10 bases, leaving 8 bases between them. The CDR3 spells CASSYGRRAFF. CDR3 DNA: TGTGCCAGCAGTTACGGCAGAAGAGCTTTCTTT.

The J gene is TRBJ2-1, the V gene TRBV7-3; D is possibly TRBD1 or TRBD2 (5 bases each). Trimming removed 4 bases at V and 4 bases at J, with 20 bases between. The CDR3 loop spans 17 amino acids. The germline V gene has CDR1 SGHTA and CDR2 FQGTGA. The chain's CDR3 is CASSSRRGLGGYNEQFF. CDR3 nucleotides: TGTGCCAGCAGCTCAAGAAGAGGGCTTGGGGGTTACAATGAGCAGTTCTTC.

The chain uses TRBV7-2 and TRBJ2-7; D gene unclear. The germline CDR1 and CDR2 sequences are SGHTA and FQGNSA. The CDR3 loop spans 12 amino acids. V was pared by 6 bases and J by 4 bases, with 10 bases between. For the CDR3, the DNA is TGTGCCAGCAGTCAGGTCCATTACGAGCAGTACTTC. Its protein product is CASSQVHYEQYF.

The chain recombines TRBV11-3 with TRBJ2-2; D gene unclear. From germline, CDR1 is SGHNT and CDR2 YENEEA. V was pared by 1 base and J by 8 bases, with 2 bases between. CDR3 length: 11 residues. The CDR3 nucleotides are TGTGCCAGCAGCTTAGCTGGGGAGCTGTTTTTT. Residues: CASSLAGELFF. Full variable domain (rest looked up from reference TRBV11-3 and TRBJ2-2): EAGVVQSPRYKIIEKKQPVAFWCNPISGHNTLYWYLQNLGQGPELLIRYENEEAVDDSQLPKDRFSAERLKGVDSTLKIQPAELGDSAVYLCASSLAGELFFGEGSRLTVL.

This clone is a singleton in its sample. CDR3 nucleotides: TGTGCCAGCAGCCTGGCCGGGACCCCCGCGGAAAAACTGTTTTTT. Translating it yields CASSLAGTPAEKLFF. The chain is built from TRBV28 and TRBJ1-4; D possibly corresponds to TRBD1 (5 bases). The length of the CDR3 is 15 residues. V was shortened by 6 bases and J by 8 bases, with 19 bases between the two germline ends. Per the germline V gene, CDR1 is MDHEN and CDR2 is SYDVKM.

The gene calls are TRBV7-6 and TRBJ2-1; the D call may be TRBD1 or TRBD2 (6 bases each). This CDR3 spans 15 amino acids. Per the germline V gene, CDR1 is SGHVS and CDR2 is FNYEAQ. The V end was cut by 4 bases, the J end by 2 bases, with 12 bases between. CDR3 protein: CASSSQGLTYNEQFF. The CDR3 DNA reads TGTGCCAGCAGCTCACAGGGACTCACCTACAATGAGCAGTTCTTC.

The genes are TRBV27 and TRBJ2-3; 8 bases fit TRBD2. V lost 5 bases, J lost 6 bases, and 10 bases stayed unmatched. This CDR3 is 15 amino acids long. Germline assignment: CDR1 MNHEY and CDR2 SMNVEV (reference sequence). CDR3 region: CASSLAGRAPDTQYF. The CDR3 nucleotides read TGTGCCAGCAGTCTGGCCGGGAGGGCCCCCGATACGCAGTATTTT.

The DNA of the CDR3 is TGTGCCAGCAGCCGACCCGCCGGCAATTCACCCCTCCACTTT. It encodes CASSRPAGNSPLHF. The chain is built from TRBV28 and TRBJ1-6; D gene uncertain. The CDR3 consists of 14 residues. Germline V gene lookup returns CDR1 MDHEN and CDR2 SYDVKM. Trimming stripped 6 bases from V and 7 bases from J, with 13 bases between. The whole variable domain, filled in from reference TRBV28 and TRBJ1-6, reads DVKVTQSSRYLVKRTGEKVFLECVQDMDHENMFWYRQDPGLGLRLIYFSYDVKMKEKGDIPEGYSVSREKKERFSLILESASTNQTSMYLCASSRPAGNSPLHFGNGTRLTVT.

This clone was found once. The CDR3 DNA is TGTGCCAGCAGTTCCAGCACAGATACGCAGTATTTT. This translates into CASSSSTDTQYF. The rearrangement joins TRBV6-5 to TRBJ2-3, with D hard to call. The CDR3 covers 12 residues. Germline loops: CDR1 MNHEY, CDR2 SVGAGI. Trimming took 4 bases from V and 0 from J, leaving 2 bases between them.